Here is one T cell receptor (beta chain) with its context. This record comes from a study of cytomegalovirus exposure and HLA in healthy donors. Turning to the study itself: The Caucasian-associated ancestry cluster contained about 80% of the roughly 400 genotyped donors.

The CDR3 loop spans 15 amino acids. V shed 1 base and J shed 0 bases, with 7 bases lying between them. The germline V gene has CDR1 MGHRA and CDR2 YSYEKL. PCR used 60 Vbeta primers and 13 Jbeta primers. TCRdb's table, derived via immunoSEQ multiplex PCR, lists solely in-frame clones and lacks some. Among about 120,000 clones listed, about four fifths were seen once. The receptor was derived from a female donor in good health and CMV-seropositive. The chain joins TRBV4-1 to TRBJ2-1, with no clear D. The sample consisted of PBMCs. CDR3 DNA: TGCGCCAGCAGCCAAGGAGGAAGCTCCTACAATGAGCAGTTCTTC. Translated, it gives CASSQGGSSYNEQFF.